Presented here are 32 T cell receptor beta chains from one specimen sequenced in a study of blood T cell repertoires in COVID-19. Data came from immunoSEQ multiplex PCR; TCRdb stores just in-frame clones and leaves some out. This sample carries 200,000 to 300,000 clones, more than 70% of them seen once, and the ten largest clones take 5% to 6%. Sequenced: peripheral blood. These receptors came from a woman older than 75 with COVID-19, enrolled during active disease.

This clone occurred a few times. This rearrangement joins TRBV19 to TRBJ1-5, with TRBD1 identical over 7 bases. The CDR3 length is 14 residues. V was pared by 7 bases and J by 4 bases, with 7 bases of the junction left unmatched. Germline values: CDR1 LNHDA, CDR2 SQIVND (reference sequence). The CDR3 DNA reads TGTGCCAGTACCGAAGGGGGCAATAATCAGCCCCAGCATTTT. As protein: CASTEGGNNQPQHF.

The chain combines TRBV19 with TRBJ1-2; D unresolved. This CDR3 comprises 14 residues. Looked up from germline, CDR1 is LNHDA and CDR2 is SQIVND (reference sequence). Trimming removed 5 bases at V and 1 base at J, with 11 bases between. In nucleotides, the CDR3 is TGTGCCAGTAGTGGGCTCCTGGGTAACTATGGCTACACCTTC. Protein product: CASSGLLGNYGYTF.

The rearrangement uses TRBV24-1 and TRBJ1-5; 11 bases agree with TRBD1. The CDR3 has 16 amino acids. J gave up 5 bases and V 4 bases, and 6 bases lay outside the gene matches. Per germline, CDR1 KGHDR and CDR2 SFDVKD. The DNA for the CDR3 is TGTGCCACCAGTGAACCCGGGACAGGGGGAGATCAGCCCCAGCATTTT. Protein sequence: CATSEPGTGGDQPQHF.

In the case of this clone: This specimen includes other DNA sequences encoding the same CDR3. The chain couples TRBV18 to TRBJ2-3; TRBD1 agrees at 8 bases. There are 14 residues in the CDR3. V lost 6 bases and J lost 1; bases outside the gene matches: 3. Germline lookup yields CDR1 KGHSH and CDR2 LQKENI. The CDR3 spells CASSPTGGTDTQYF. In DNA form, the CDR3 reads TGTGCCAGCTCCCCGACAGGGGGCACAGATACGCAGTATTTT. The whole variable domain, remainder taken from reference TRBV18 and TRBJ2-3, is NAGVMQNPRHLVRRRGQEARLRCSPMKGHSHVYWYRQLPEEGLKFMVYLQKENIIDESGMPKERFSAEFPKEGPSILRIQQVVRGDSAAYFCASSPTGGTDTQYFGPGTRLTVL.

This clone was counted a single time. This chain uses TRBV29-1 with TRBJ1-2; TRBD1 matches at 12 bases. CDR3 length equals 13 residues. CDR1 and CDR2 (germline): SQVTM, ANQGSEA. The J segment lost 4 bases and the V segment lost 7 bases, leaving 4 bases of the junction unmatched. The CDR3 sequence: CSGGQGAFYGYTF. The DNA for the CDR3 is TGCAGCGGGGGACAGGGGGCTTTCTATGGCTACACCTTC.

The chain recombines TRBV30 with TRBJ1-2; D call uncertain. Trimming removed 5 bases from V and 4 bases from J, with 8 bases in between. This CDR3 spans 11 amino acids. Germline-derived CDR1 and CDR2 are GTSNPN and SVGIG (reference sequence). The CDR3 DNA reads as TGTGCCTGGGGACGGAGCTATGGCTACACCTTC. It translates to CAWGRSYGYTF.

This chain uses TRBV19 with TRBJ1-4; D may be TRBD1 (6 bases). CDR1 is LNHDA, CDR2 SQIVND, per germline (reference sequence). CDR3 length equals 14 residues. Trimming stripped 7 bases from V and 5 bases from J, with 14 bases between. For the CDR3, the DNA is TGTGCCAGTACTAAAAGCACAGGGAATGAAAAACTGTTTTTT. As protein: CASTKSTGNEKLFF. Drawing the rest from reference TRBV19 and TRBJ1-4, the complete variable domain is DGGITQSPKYLFRKEGQNVTLSCEQNLNHDAMYWYRQDPGQGLRLIYYSQIVNDFQKGDIAEGYSVSREKKESFPLTVTSAQKNPTAFYLCASTKSTGNEKLFFGSGTQLSVL.

The V call is TRBV19, the J call TRBJ1-4; no reliable D call. The germline V gene has CDR1 LNHDA and CDR2 SQIVND (reference sequence). Trimming removed 3 bases from V and 8 bases from J, with 10 bases in between. This CDR3 is 13 amino acids long. The CDR3 spells CASSIARGEKLFF. The CDR3 bases are TGTGCCAGTAGTATCGCACGCGGGGAAAAACTGTTTTTT.

This clone was detected a few times. This chain links TRBV5-4 with TRBJ1-2, with a weak D call TRBD1 (5 bases). CDR1 SGHNT and CDR2 YYREEE come from the germline V gene (reference sequence). V shed 0 bases and J shed 0 bases, with 6 bases lying between them. CDR3 length: 14 amino acids. The CDR3 nucleotides are TGTGCCAGCAGCTTGGCAGGGACTAACTATGGCTACACCTTC. It encodes CASSLAGTNYGYTF.

The chain joins TRBV6-5 to TRBJ2-3; 8 nucleotides agree with TRBD2. V trimming: 6 bases; J trimming: 4 bases; junction bases outside the gene matches: 9. This CDR3 comprises 15 residues. Germline V gene lookup returns CDR1 MNHEY and CDR2 SVGAGI. The CDR3 DNA follows: TGTGCCAGCAGAGTGGCGGGGGGCGAATCAGATACGCAGTATTTT. This encodes CASRVAGGESDTQYF.

The chain recombines TRBV3-1 (or the pseudogene TRBV3-2) with TRBJ1-2; 11 nucleotides agree with TRBD1. V dropped 4 bases and J dropped 8; count of bases not matched to a gene: 15. The CDR3 contains 17 residues. The V gene's germline CDR1 is LGHDT and CDR2 YNNKEL (reference sequence). The CDR3: CASSRIPPGTGGGGYTF. The CDR3 DNA sequence: TGTGCCAGCAGCCGAATTCCCCCCGGGACAGGGGGGGGAGGCTACACCTTC.

This sequence joins TRBV5-6 and TRBJ2-2; perhaps TRBD2 as D (6 bases). CDR3 size: 15 residues. Between the trimmed V and J ends, which lost 1 base and 1 base, there was a span of 8 bases. Germline CDR1 SGHDT, CDR2 YYEEEE. The CDR3: CASSLRGWNTGELFF. For the CDR3, the DNA is TGTGCCAGCAGCTTGCGGGGGTGGAACACCGGGGAGCTGTTTTTT.

The V and J genes are TRBV11-2 and TRBJ1-5, with 9 bases lining up with TRBD1. The CDR3 spans 14 residues. Per germline, CDR1 SGHAT and CDR2 FQNNGV. The V segment lost 5 bases and the J segment 4 bases; nucleotides outside the gene matches: 3. CDR3 DNA sequence: TGTGCCAGCAGCAAAGGGACAGGGAATCAGCCCCAGCATTTT. Protein sequence: CASSKGTGNQPQHF.

The chain has TRBV28 and TRBJ1-1, with D unresolved. The germline V and J ends were trimmed by 1 base and 11 bases, with 14 bases remaining between them. CDR1 MDHEN and CDR2 SYDVKM come from the germline V gene. The CDR3 sequence is 13 residues long. CDR3 sequence (DNA): TGTGCCAGCAGTTTATTATCCCCATGGAGGGCTTTCTTT. As protein: CASSLLSPWRAFF.

The chain is built from TRBV6-1 and TRBJ1-2, with no clear D. CDR3 length: 15 amino acids. The germline CDR1 and CDR2 sequences are MNHNS and SASEGT. V was trimmed by 5 bases and J by 3 bases, leaving 16 bases between them. The CDR3 region is CASSPVGGEDYGYTF. The CDR3 DNA is TGTGCCAGCAGTCCCGTCGGCGGGGAAGACTATGGCTACACCTTC.

The chain links TRBV3-1 (or the pseudogene TRBV3-2) to TRBJ1-1; a possible D gene is TRBD1 (5 bases). Germline CDR1 and CDR2: LGHDT and YNNKEL (reference sequence). Trimming stripped 2 bases from V and 5 bases from J, with 18 bases between. There are 16 residues in the CDR3. The CDR3 DNA reads as TGTGCCAGCAGCCAATCAACGTCCTCAGGGAAAACTGAAGCTTTCTTT. Translated, it gives CASSQSTSSGKTEAFF.

V is TRBV28 and J is TRBJ1-5; 9 nucleotides line up with TRBD1. CDR1 is MDHEN, CDR2 SYDVKM, per germline. The CDR3 runs 17 residues. The junction had 15 bases not matched to a gene; V was cut back by 6 bases and J by 6 bases. Written as DNA, the CDR3 is TGTGCCAGCAGACAACCGGGACAGGGCAGCTTACTTCAGCCCCAGCATTTT. It encodes CASRQPGQGSLLQPQHF.

This clone occurred once. The CDR3, as DNA: TGTGCCAGCAGTGAAGCGGCTAGCTCCTACAATGAGCAGTTCTTC. Translated, it gives CASSEAASSYNEQFF. The V call is TRBV6-1, the J call TRBJ2-1, with D uncertain. Trimming cost V 0 bases and J 0 bases, with 6 bases left between them. The CDR3 runs 15 residues. Germline assignment: CDR1 MNHNS and CDR2 SASEGT.

The chain recombines TRBV6-5 with TRBJ1-1, with a possible D match to TRBD1 (6 bases). Germline V gene data show CDR1 as MNHEY and CDR2 as SVGAGI. The CDR3 has 12 residues. The V gene lost 8 bases and the J gene lost 1 base, with 8 bases spanning the gap. The CDR3, as DNA: TGTGCCAGCCCACAGGGGAACACTGAAGCTTTCTTT. It encodes CASPQGNTEAFF.

The chain joins TRBV6-6 to TRBJ2-7; TRBD1 might be the D (5 bases). Per germline, CDR1 MNHNY and CDR2 SVGAGI (reference sequence). The length of the CDR3 is 14 residues. Deletions cut 7 bases from V and 2 bases from J, with 15 bases between. CDR3 coding DNA: TGTGCCAGCATGGGCAGGCAGGGCACCTACGAGCAGTACTTC. It yields the protein CASMGRQGTYEQYF.

V gene TRBV6-2 or TRBV6-3 combines with J gene TRBJ1-2; D gene unclear. V was shortened by 1 base and J by 7 bases, with 13 bases between the two germline ends. The CDR3 spans 14 residues. CDR1 and CDR2 (germline): MNHEY, SVGEGT. CDR3: CASSYFMASGGYTF. CDR3 coding DNA: TGTGCCAGCAGTTACTTTATGGCAAGCGGTGGCTACACCTTC.

The J gene is TRBJ2-1, the V gene TRBV7-3, with a tentative D call TRBD1 (7 bases). CDR3 size: 14 residues. Between the trimmed V and J ends, which lost 5 bases and 2 bases, there was a span of 10 bases. Germline V gene data show CDR1 as SGHTA and CDR2 as FQGTGA. The CDR3 reads CASSAGQPYNEQFF. The CDR3 DNA reads as TGTGCCAGCAGCGCGGGACAGCCCTACAATGAGCAGTTCTTC.

The V and J genes are TRBV2 and TRBJ2-1; tentatively, D is TRBD2 (5 bases). CDR1 SNHLY and CDR2 FYNNEI come from the germline V gene. Trimming took 5 bases from V and 12 from J, leaving 11 bases between them. This CDR3 comprises 11 residues. Here the CDR3 reads CASSQRAPQFF. The CDR3 region has the DNA TGTGCCAGCAGTCAGAGGGCCCCGCAGTTCTTC.

The chain joins TRBV14 to TRBJ2-5; 8 nucleotides line up with TRBD2. The CDR3 has 16 amino acids. CDR1 SGHDN and CDR2 FVKESK come from the germline V gene. V was pared by 2 bases and J by 6 bases, with 11 bases of the junction left unmatched. CDR3 amino acids: CASSQPSGLVTQTQYF. CDR3 nucleotides: TGTGCCAGCAGCCAACCATCGGGACTAGTTACCCAGACCCAGTACTTC.

The rearrangement links TRBV11-2 to TRBJ2-1, with D maybe TRBD1 (6 bases). The V end lost 5 bases, the J end lost 2 bases, and 13 bases lay between the germline ends. The germline gives CDR1 SGHAT, CDR2 FQNNGV. The CDR3 sequence is 15 residues long. This CDR3 is CASSLPGTTYNEQFF. The CDR3 nucleotides are TGTGCCAGCAGCCTACCCGGGACAACCTACAATGAGCAGTTCTTC.

This chain uses TRBV18 with TRBJ2-7; D is ambiguous. The CDR3 is 12 amino acids. V was pared by 0 bases and J by 7 bases, with 7 bases between. From germline, CDR1 is KGHSH and CDR2 LQKENI. The CDR3 DNA reads TGTGCCAGCTCACCACCGGTCGGTGAGCAGTACTTC. This sequence encodes CASSPPVGEQYF.

DNA of the CDR3: TGTGCCAGCAGCCTGGCCCTAGCGGGGAACCAAGAGACCCAGTACTTC. Translated: CASSLALAGNQETQYF. V and J are TRBV5-5 and TRBJ2-5; 9 bases are a match to TRBD2. This CDR3 comprises 16 residues. The V segment lost 4 bases and the J segment 0 bases; nucleotides outside the gene matches: 7. Germline V gene data show CDR1 as SGHKS and CDR2 as YYEKEE (reference sequence). The complete variable domain, with remaining parts taken from reference TRBV5-5 and TRBJ2-5, reads DAGVTQSPTHLIKTRGQQVTLRCSPISGHKSVSWYQQVLGQGPQFIFQYYEKEERGRGNFPDRFSARQFPNYSSELNVNALLLGDSALYLCASSLALAGNQETQYFGPGTRLLVL.

This clone has a single count. The chain couples TRBV14 to TRBJ1-6; D unclear. CDR1 and CDR2 (germline): SGHDN, FVKESK. The CDR3 spans 14 residues. Trimming pared 0 bases from V and 7 bases from J, leaving 7 bases between. The CDR3 coding sequence is TGTGCCAGCAGCCAAGATGCGAGGAATTCACCCCTCCACTTT. Its translation: CASSQDARNSPLHF.

The V gene is TRBV28, the J gene TRBJ2-1; TRBD1 agrees at 11 bases. This CDR3 is 16 amino acids long. Germline-derived CDR1 and CDR2 are MDHEN and SYDVKM. V shed 7 bases and J 6 bases; nucleotides not matched to a gene: 11. Here the CDR3 DNA reads TGTGCCAGCATTTCCGCCGGGACAGGGGGGGTCAATGAGCAGTTCTTC. Its protein is CASISAGTGGVNEQFF.

The chain is built from TRBV2 and TRBJ2-3; D is possibly TRBD2 (6 bases). The germline V and J ends were trimmed by 5 bases and 3 bases, with 18 bases remaining between them. The CDR3 contains 16 residues. Looked up from germline, CDR1 is SNHLY and CDR2 is FYNNEI. The CDR3 is CASSPHGTGRTDTQYF. In DNA form, the CDR3 reads TGTGCCAGCAGTCCCCACGGGACTGGGAGGACAGATACGCAGTATTTT.

The chain carries TRBV5-1 and TRBJ2-5; D is possibly TRBD2 (6 bases). Germline CDR1 is SGHRS and CDR2 is YFSETQ. The V end lost 0 bases, the J end lost 4 bases, and 10 bases lay between the germline ends. This CDR3 region has 14 residues. In DNA, the CDR3 is TGCGCCAGCAGCTTGGAGGGAGGAGGAGAGACCCAGTACTTC. Its translation: CASSLEGGGETQYF.

The chain is built from TRBV6-5 and TRBJ1-6; D is unclear. Germline V gives CDR1 MNHEY, CDR2 SVGAGI. Trimming took 5 bases from V and 7 from J, leaving 15 bases between them. The CDR3 is 15 residues long. In DNA form, the CDR3 reads TGTGCCAGCAGTAGAATAGAATCGGGAAATTCACCCCTCCACTTT. This codes for CASSRIESGNSPLHF.